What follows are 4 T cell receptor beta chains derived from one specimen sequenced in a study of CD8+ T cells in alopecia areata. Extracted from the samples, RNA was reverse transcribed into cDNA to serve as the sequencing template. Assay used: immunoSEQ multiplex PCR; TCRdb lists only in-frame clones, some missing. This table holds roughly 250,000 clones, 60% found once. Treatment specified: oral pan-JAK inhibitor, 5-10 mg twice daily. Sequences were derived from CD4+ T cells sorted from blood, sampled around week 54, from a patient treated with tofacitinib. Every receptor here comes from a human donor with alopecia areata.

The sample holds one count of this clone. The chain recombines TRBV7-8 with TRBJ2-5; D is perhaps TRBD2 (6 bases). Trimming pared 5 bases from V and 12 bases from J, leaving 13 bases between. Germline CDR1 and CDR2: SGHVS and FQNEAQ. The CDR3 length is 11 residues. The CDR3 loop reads CASSAGTRKYF. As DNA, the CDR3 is TGTGCCAGCAGCGCCGGGACTCGAAAGTACTTC.

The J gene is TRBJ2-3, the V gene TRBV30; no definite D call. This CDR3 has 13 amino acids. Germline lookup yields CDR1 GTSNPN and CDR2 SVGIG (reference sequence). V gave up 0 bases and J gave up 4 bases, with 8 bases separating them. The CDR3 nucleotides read TGTGCCTGGAGTGTACTCTCTCCAGATACGCAGTATTTT. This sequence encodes CAWSVLSPDTQYF. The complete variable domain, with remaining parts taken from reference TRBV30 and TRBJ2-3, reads SQTIHQWPATLVQPVGSPLSLECTVEGTSNPNLYWYRQAAGRGLQLLFYSVGIGQISSEVPQNLSASRPQDRQFILSSKKLLLSDSGFYLCAWSVLSPDTQYFGPGTRLTVL.

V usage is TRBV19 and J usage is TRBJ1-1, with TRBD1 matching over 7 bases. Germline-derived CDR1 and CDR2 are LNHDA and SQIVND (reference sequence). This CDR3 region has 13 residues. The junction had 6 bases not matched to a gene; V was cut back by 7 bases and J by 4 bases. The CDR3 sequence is CASNPTGTTEAFF. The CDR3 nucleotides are TGTGCCAGTAACCCGACAGGGACCACTGAAGCTTTCTTT.

CDR3 sequence reads: CASSLEGTGDSPLHF. The CDR3 bases are TGTGCCAGCAGCTTAGAAGGGACAGGGGATTCACCCCTCCACTTT. This sequence joins TRBV7-9 and TRBJ1-6; 10 nucleotides match TRBD1. This CDR3 spans 15 amino acids. Germline V lookup: CDR1 SEHNR, CDR2 FQNEAQ (reference sequence). V lost 1 base to trimming and J lost 8 bases; unmatched junction nucleotides: 2.